A single sample gave rise to the 32 T cell receptor beta chains below, sequenced in a study of human T cells and chemical hapten exposure. TCRdb recomputed calls from the RACE reads with MiXCR, one row per CDR3 protein. The sample holds 95,000 to 150,000 distinct CDR3 sequences, less than 15% seen once. Time point reported: pre-sensitization, week 0. As for treatment: therapeutic diphenylcyclopropenone sensitization with weekly scalp DPC. Sample: whole blood, taken in connection with sensitization to the hapten diphenylcyclopropenone (DPC). These receptors originate from a young woman with alopecia areata. Some clones in this sample may be carry-over from other donors' samples.

This clonotype was recorded at least ten times. This chain joins TRBV6-5 and TRBJ1-2; D gene ambiguous. The V gene lost 0 bases and the J gene lost 8 bases, with 19 bases spanning the gap. The CDR3 spans 16 residues. Germline CDR1 is MNHEY and CDR2 is SVGAGI. The CDR3 here is CASSYSMVGQAGGYTF. CDR3 in DNA: TGTGCCAGCAGTTACTCGATGGTCGGCCAGGCAGGAGGCTACACCTTC.

The V call is TRBV6-4, the J call TRBJ2-1; D might be TRBD1 or TRBD2, each matching 6 bases. Germline V gene sequence: CDR1 MRHNA, CDR2 SNTAGT. The CDR3 is made up of 15 amino acids. The V end lost 6 bases, the J end lost 10 bases, and 22 bases lay between the germline ends. CDR3 residues: CASRRTGVNQGEQFF. The CDR3 nucleotides are TGTGCCAGCAGACGAACGGGGGTTAACCAGGGGGAGCAGTTCTTC.

J is TRBJ2-7 and V is TRBV16; 7 nucleotides line up with TRBD1. The CDR3 is 13 amino acids. Germline CDR1 reads KGHSY; CDR2 reads FQNENV. Trimming removed 2 bases from V and 3 bases from J; junction bases left unmatched: 1. CDR3 coding DNA: TGTGCCAGCAGCCAAGGGACAGTCTACGAGCAGTACTTC. This translates into CASSQGTVYEQYF.

This clonotype was seen many times. V gene TRBV10-2 combines with J gene TRBJ2-7; D unclear. V lost 3 bases and J lost 2, with 17 bases in between. The CDR3 is 16 amino acids. The germline CDR1 and CDR2 sequences are WSHSY and SAAADI. The CDR3 spells CASSDQTATPTYEQYF. DNA for the CDR3: TGCGCCAGCAGTGACCAAACCGCGACCCCTACCTACGAGCAGTACTTC.

This clonotype was recorded at least ten times. The chain uses TRBV6-5 and TRBJ2-3; D possibly matches TRBD1 or TRBD2 (6 bases each). The CDR3 extends over 16 amino acids. Trimming left V 7 bases short and J 3 bases short, with 20 bases between. Germline CDR1 is MNHEY and CDR2 is SVGAGI. The CDR3 reads CASNPLRGLGTDTQYF. DNA for the CDR3: TGTGCCAGCAATCCGTTACGGGGGCTGGGGACAGATACGCAGTATTTT.

The genes are TRBV27 and TRBJ1-1; TRBD1 might be the D (6 bases). V lost 3 bases and J 8 bases, leaving 16 bases between the germline ends. Germline lookup yields CDR1 MNHEY and CDR2 SMNVEV (reference sequence). This CDR3 is built from 14 residues. Here the CDR3 reads CASSLWGPGEEAFF. The CDR3 DNA reads as TGTGCCAGCAGTTTGTGGGGGCCCGGAGAGGAAGCTTTCTTT.

This clonotype came up many times. The rearrangement uses TRBV6-6 and TRBJ1-6, with a tentative D call TRBD1 (5 bases). CDR1 and CDR2 from the germline V gene are MNHNY and SVGAGI (reference sequence). The CDR3 sequence is 15 residues long. V dropped 5 bases and J dropped 6 bases, with 14 bases sitting between them. CDR3 DNA: TGTGCCAGCAGTAACCGCCGGGACGGTAATTCACCCCTCCACTTT. Encoded protein: CASSNRRDGNSPLHF.

This clonotype was picked up many times. The chain couples TRBV15 to TRBJ2-7, with a possible D match to TRBD1 (5 bases). In germline, CDR1 is LNHNV, CDR2 YYDKDF (reference sequence). V lost 4 bases to trimming and J lost 3 bases, with 16 bases between them. The CDR3 extends over 15 amino acids. CDR3 region: CATSITRDGDYEQYF. CDR3 bases: TGTGCCACCAGCATAACCAGGGATGGGGACTACGAGCAGTACTTC.

This clonotype was seen at least ten times. The chain recombines TRBV5-4 with TRBJ2-7, with TRBD2 identical over 7 bases. The J segment lost 3 bases and the V segment lost 1 base, leaving 4 bases of the junction unmatched. This CDR3 is 14 amino acids long. The germline gives CDR1 SGHNT, CDR2 YYREEE (reference sequence). CDR3 in DNA: TGTGCCAGCAGCTTGTCAGCGGGGTTCTACGAGCAGTACTTC. It specifies CASSLSAGFYEQYF. The full variable domain, with the rest looked up from reference TRBV5-4 and TRBJ2-7, is ETGVTQSPTHLIKTRGQQVTLRCSSQSGHNTVSWYQQALGQGPQFIFQYYREEENGRGNFPPRFSGLQFPNYSSELNVNALELDDSALYLCASSLSAGFYEQYFGPGTRLTVT.

This clonotype was seen repeatedly, ten times or more. The V call is TRBV6-2 or TRBV6-3, the J call TRBJ1-2; possible D gene TRBD1, 6 bases. The CDR3 consists of 15 residues. V lost 6 bases and J lost 4, with 18 bases in between. Germline V gene lookup returns CDR1 MNHEY and CDR2 SVGEGT. CDR3 sequence: CASRQQEGGGYGYTF. The CDR3 bases are TGTGCCAGCAGACAACAGGAAGGGGGAGGCTATGGCTACACCTTC.

The chain combines TRBV3-2 with TRBJ2-3; no check of the table's D call, TRBD2, against the DNA was made. TRBV3-2 is a pseudogene. This CDR3 has 20 residues. CDR3 sequence: CASSQDTPSGGSESTDTQYF. For the CDR3, the DNA is TGTGCCAGCAGCCAAGATACCCCTAGCGGGGGGTCGGAGAGCACAGATACGCAGTATTTT.

This clonotype was seen more than once but under ten times. This sequence joins TRBV7-2 and TRBJ1-1; D is undetermined. Germline V gene lookup returns CDR1 SGHTA and CDR2 FQGNSA. V dropped 2 bases and J dropped 1 base, with 11 bases sitting between them. The CDR3 runs to 15 residues. CDR3 region: CASSLKLYPNTEAFF. In DNA, the CDR3 is TGTGCCAGCAGCTTAAAGTTATACCCGAACACTGAAGCTTTCTTT.

The V gene is TRBV18, the J gene TRBJ2-7, with 9 bases matching TRBD1. The ends lost 2 bases at V and 6 bases at J; junction bases unmatched: 11. The germline CDR1 and CDR2 sequences are KGHSH and LQKENI. The CDR3 loop spans 16 amino acids. CDR3 in DNA: TGTGCCAGCTCACCAATCTCCGGGACAGGGTACCCCGAGCAGTACTTC. Translating gives CASSPISGTGYPEQYF.

This clonotype was seen repeatedly, ten times or more. The gene calls are TRBV6-5 and TRBJ1-1; D unclear. Germline V lookup: CDR1 MNHEY, CDR2 SVGAGI. Between the trimmed V and J ends, which lost 5 bases and 4 bases, there was a span of 11 bases. The CDR3 is 13 amino acids. This chain's CDR3 is CASSTKKGTEAFF. The CDR3, as DNA: TGTGCCAGCAGTACGAAGAAGGGCACTGAAGCTTTCTTT.

This clonotype was found many times. The chain couples TRBV7-2 to TRBJ2-5; TRBD2 aligns across 9 bases. Trimming removed 4 bases from V and 5 bases from J; junction bases left unmatched: 8. The germline CDR1 and CDR2 sequences are SGHTA and FQGNSA. The CDR3 consists of 15 residues. The CDR3 DNA sequence: TGTGCCAGCAGCTCAGCCGGGACTAGCTCTGAGACCCAGTACTTC. Amino acid sequence: CASSSAGTSSETQYF. The full variable domain, in which reference TRBV7-2 and TRBJ2-5 provide the parts outside the CDR3, is GAGVSQSPSNKVTEKGKDVELRCDPISGHTALYWYRQSLGQGLEFLIYFQGNSAPDKSGLPSDRFSAERTGGSVSTLTIQRTQQEDSAVYLCASSSAGTSSETQYFGPGTRLLVL.

This clonotype appeared a few times. The chain carries TRBV7-2 and TRBJ2-7; 8 bases align to TRBD2. The V segment lost 5 bases and the J segment 0 bases; nucleotides outside the gene matches: 21. Germline-derived CDR1 and CDR2 are SGHTA and FQGNSA. This CDR3 comprises 20 residues. DNA for the CDR3: TGTGCCAGCAGCGCACGAATGGTGGCGGGGGGCCCTCTTAGCTCCTACGAGCAGTACTTC. This gives the protein CASSARMVAGGPLSSYEQYF. Combining the CDR3 with reference TRBV7-2 and TRBJ2-7 gives the whole variable domain GAGVSQSPSNKVTEKGKDVELRCDPISGHTALYWYRQSLGQGLEFLIYFQGNSAPDKSGLPSDRFSAERTGGSVSTLTIQRTQQEDSAVYLCASSARMVAGGPLSSYEQYFGPGTRLTVT.

This clonotype was picked up many times. The chain joins TRBV4-1 to TRBJ1-2; 8 nucleotides agree with TRBD1. Germline CDR1 reads MGHRA; CDR2 reads YSYEKL. V was clipped by 0 bases and J by 7 bases; unmatched bases: 10. CDR3 length: 16 amino acids. This CDR3 reads CASSQDNGQGVGGYTF. Written as DNA, the CDR3 is TGCGCCAGCAGCCAAGATAACGGACAGGGCGTCGGTGGCTACACCTTC.

This clonotype was detected a few times. This rearrangement joins TRBV12-3 or TRBV12-4 to TRBJ1-2; weak D call: TRBD1 (5 bases). Between the trimmed V and J ends, which lost 8 bases and 6 bases, there was a span of 22 bases. This CDR3 is 15 amino acids long. The CDR3 coding sequence is TGTGCCAGCGGCGGGCAGGGAGGTCTGATCAATGGCTACACCTTC. This translates into CASGGQGGLINGYTF.

The V gene is TRBV4-3, the J gene TRBJ1-5; D is possibly TRBD1 (5 bases). This CDR3 spans 13 amino acids. With 4 bases removed from V and 9 bases from J, the gap between germline ends came to 13 bases. Germline V gives CDR1 LGHNA, CDR2 YSLEER. This CDR3 reads CASSPALQGPQHF. The CDR3 DNA follows: TGCGCCAGCAGCCCCGCCCTCCAGGGGCCCCAGCATTTT.

The chain recombines TRBV3-2 with TRBJ1-1. TRBV3-2 is a pseudogene locus. This CDR3 has 14 residues. CDR3 residues: CASSQGPDNTEAFF. As DNA, the CDR3 is TGTGCCAGCAGCCAAGGCCCAGACAACACTGAAGCTTTCTTT.

The chain links TRBV2 to TRBJ1-5, with 7 bases that match TRBD1. V lost 7 bases, J lost 3 bases, and 9 bases stayed unmatched. This CDR3 contains 15 residues. Germline V gives CDR1 SNHLY, CDR2 FYNNEI. The CDR3, as DNA: TGTGCCAGCACTCTACAGGGGAGCCCCAATCAGCCCCAGCATTTT. It encodes CASTLQGSPNQPQHF. Complete variable domain (other parts from reference TRBV2 and TRBJ1-5): EPEVTQTPSHQVTQMGQEVILRCVPISNHLYFYWYRQILGQKVEFLVSFYNNEISEKSEIFDDQFSVERPDGSNFTLKIRSTKLEDSAMYFCASTLQGSPNQPQHFGDGTRLSIL.

The chain uses TRBV6-5 and TRBJ2-7; 8 bases align to TRBD1. Germline loops: CDR1 MNHEY, CDR2 SVGAGI. CDR3 length equals 15 residues. Trimming cost V 6 bases and J 1 base; bases outside gene matches: 8. CDR3 loop: CASRLGQGVSYEQYF. In nucleotides, the CDR3 is TGTGCCAGCAGACTTGGACAGGGAGTATCCTACGAGCAGTACTTC.

The chain carries TRBV7-2 and TRBJ2-3; tentative D call: TRBD2 (5 bases). This CDR3 spans 13 amino acids. Germline CDR1 is SGHTA and CDR2 is FQGNSA. V lost 5 bases and J 2 bases, leaving 8 bases between the germline ends. The CDR3 reads CASSARDTDTQYF. The CDR3 DNA reads as TGTGCCAGCAGCGCCCGGGACACAGATACGCAGTATTTT.

V is TRBV7-9 and J is TRBJ1-1; D gene uncertain. Germline CDR1 is SEHNR and CDR2 is FQNEAQ (reference sequence). The CDR3 extends over 12 amino acids. Trimming cost V 5 bases and J 6 bases, with 10 bases left between them. The CDR3 reads CASSQLGSEAFF. Written as DNA, the CDR3 is TGTGCCAGCAGCCAACTGGGGTCTGAAGCTTTCTTT.

This clonotype was detected ten times or more. V is TRBV18 and J is TRBJ1-4, with 8 bases that match TRBD1. This CDR3 has 17 residues. The germline gives CDR1 KGHSH, CDR2 LQKENI. Trimming cost V 4 bases and J 1 base; bases outside gene matches: 8. CDR3 nucleotides: TGTGCCAGCTCACGGGGACAGGCCCGAGGAACTAATGAAAAACTGTTTTTT. It is translated as CASSRGQARGTNEKLFF.

This clonotype was picked up a small number of times. The chain couples TRBV29-1 to TRBJ1-1, with 8 bases fitting TRBD1. Germline loops: CDR1 SQVTM, CDR2 ANQGSEA. There are 15 residues in the CDR3. After removal of 2 bases from V and 2 bases from J, the junction contained 7 bases not matched to a gene. The CDR3 region has the DNA TGCAGCGTTGAACAGACGGGGACAGGAAACACTGAAGCTTTCTTT. It specifies CSVEQTGTGNTEAFF.

The chain combines TRBV3-1 with TRBJ1-1, with D tentatively TRBD1 (6 bases). Trimming took 4 bases from V and 1 from J, leaving 13 bases between them. There are 15 residues in the CDR3. CDR1 and CDR2 (germline): LGHDT, YNNKEL (reference sequence). The DNA for the CDR3 is TGTGCCAGCAGCCGACAGGACGGATGGAACACTGAAGCTTTCTTT. Residues: CASSRQDGWNTEAFF.

This clonotype was seen more than once but under ten times. The chain employs TRBV10-3 and TRBJ2-3; 11 bases fit TRBD1. CDR1 ENHRY and CDR2 SYGVKD come from the germline V gene. The CDR3 has 16 amino acids. The J segment lost 6 bases and the V segment lost 10 bases, leaving 15 bases of the junction unmatched. CDR3 amino acids: CATRQRGQGVWDTQYF. CDR3 in DNA: TGTGCCACCAGACAGCGGGGACAGGGGGTCTGGGATACGCAGTATTTT.

The chain links TRBV30 to TRBJ2-6; D is uncertain. The CDR3 runs to 14 residues. From germline, CDR1 is GTSNPN and CDR2 SVGIG (reference sequence). V was clipped by 0 bases and J by 1 base, with 4 bases between them. CDR3 sequence (DNA): TGTGCCTGGAGTGTGATTTCTGGGGCCAACGTCCTGACTTTC. This codes for CAWSVISGANVLTF.

This clonotype has more than one count but fewer than ten. V is TRBV20-1 and J is TRBJ2-7; D is unclear. The CDR3 contains 11 residues. Looked up from germline, CDR1 is DFQATT and CDR2 is SNEGSKA (reference sequence). V dropped 0 bases and J dropped 5 bases, with 5 bases sitting between them. CDR3 in amino acids: CSARDFNEQYF. CDR3 DNA sequence: TGCAGTGCTAGAGATTTTAACGAGCAGTACTTC.

V usage is TRBV9 and J usage is TRBJ1-1, with no clear D. V shed 0 bases and J shed 0 bases, with 3 bases lying between them. Looked up from germline, CDR1 is SGDLS and CDR2 is YYNGEE. The CDR3 contains 13 residues. For the CDR3, the DNA is TGTGCCAGCAGCGTAGAAGTGAACACTGAAGCTTTCTTT. Translating it yields CASSVEVNTEAFF.

CDR3 region: CASSHQGFTGELFF. In nucleotides, the CDR3 is TGTGCCAGCAGCCACCAGGGTTTTACCGGGGAGCTGTTTTTT. The chain combines TRBV7-2 with TRBJ2-2; a weak D match, TRBD1 (5 bases). This CDR3 has 14 amino acids. Germline CDR1 is SGHTA and CDR2 is FQGNSA. V lost 5 bases and J lost 5, with 12 bases in between.